This T cell receptor (beta chain) was profiled in a study of Ad26.COV2.S vaccination and SARS-CoV-2 variants. Germline V CDR1 and CDR2: SGHNT, YYREEE (reference sequence). Trimming took off 0 bases at V and 2 bases at J, with 14 bases between the two ends. This CDR3 contains 17 residues. Libraries were prepared by immunoSEQ multiplex PCR; TCRdb keeps only in-frame clonotypes and omits some of them. This sample carries 400,000 to 450,000 clones, more than 80% of them seen once, and the ten largest clones take more than 9%. Treatment given: roughly 18 received Ad26.COV2.S at low or high dose, single or two shots; several received placebo; per-sample allocation not given. The study sampled participants on day 63 after the first vaccine or placebo injection.

The rearrangement uses TRBV5-4 and TRBJ2-2; TRBD1 might be the D (6 bases). The TCR was taken from a person aged 18 to 59 who received the Ad26.COV2.S COVID-19 vaccine or a placebo. The sequencing here drew on peripheral blood, taken in a trial of Ad26.COV2.S vaccine versus placebo. In DNA form, the CDR3 reads TGTGCCAGCAGCTTGGTCAGGGGTGGGGTTAACACCGGGGAGCTGTTTTTT. Encoded protein: CASSLVRGGVNTGELFF.